This T cell receptor beta chain was recorded in a study of OX40 agonist ivuxolimab in advanced cancers. Study as a whole: The patients received ivuxolimab by intravenous route every 2 weeks at 0.01 to 10 mg/kg. The dose-escalation cohort was approximately 84% male, with a mean age of 60 years, ranging about 23 to 79. Overall study results and limits: Among the nonresponders, some also had low normalized T-cell clonal expansion.

Remarks on this clone: Antigen unknown.

The method was immunoSEQ multiplex PCR; TCRdb's version includes in-frame clones alone and lacks a portion of them. The sample records approximately 60,000 clones, around 77% being singletons. V shed 0 bases and J 1 base; nucleotides not matched to a gene: 9. Germline V gene sequence: CDR1 LGHNA, CDR2 YSLEER. The CDR3 has 19 amino acids. The sequences come from CD4+ or CD8+ T cells sorted from blood, collected in a trial of the OX40 agonist ivuxolimab. This clonotype was sampled from an adult with an advanced solid tumor such as melanoma, head and neck, liver or kidney cancer. This rearrangement joins TRBV4-3 to TRBJ2-3; 11 bases are shared with TRBD1. In nucleotides, the CDR3 is TGCGCCAGCAGCCAAGATTCGGACAGGGGGCTTTGGGGCACAGATACGCAGTATTTT. Its translation is CASSQDSDRGLWGTDTQYF.